Shown below are 25 T cell receptor beta chains from a single sample sequenced in a study of Tregs in tolerant kidney transplant recipients. The protocol was immunoSEQ multiplex PCR, while the TCRdb copy is restricted to in-frame clones and leaves out a portion. The sample shows 50,000 to 65,000 clones, around 87% of them seen only once. Mixed chimerism was transient after nonmyeloablative marrow transplants from related graft donors. This material consisted of CD4+ T cells from blood (PBMCs), taken 6 months after the transplant. These receptors were collected from a human patient who received a combined kidney and bone marrow transplant. The graft donor may have given rise to some T cells.

The chain links TRBV7-9 to TRBJ2-5, with TRBD2 as a possible D gene (6 bases). The V gene's germline CDR1 is SEHNR and CDR2 FQNEAQ (reference sequence). The V gene lost 5 bases and the J gene lost 7 bases, with 14 bases spanning the gap. CDR3 length: 13 amino acids. The CDR3 spells CASSPGLRWTQYF. Written as DNA, the CDR3 is TGTGCCAGCAGCCCGGGACTCCGGTGGACCCAGTACTTC.

This sequence joins TRBV5-6 and TRBJ1-3; D gene uncertain. Trimming stripped 4 bases from V and 4 bases from J, with 9 bases between. Germline CDR1 SGHDT, CDR2 YYEEEE. The CDR3 length is 13 residues. The CDR3 protein is CASSRIQGNTIYF. The CDR3 DNA reads as TGTGCCAGCAGCCGAATTCAGGGAAACACCATATATTTT.

The chain links TRBV7-7 to TRBJ2-5, with D possibly matching TRBD2 (5 bases). CDR1 and CDR2 (germline): SSHAT, FNYEAQ (reference sequence). The CDR3 runs to 14 residues. Trimming removed 1 base at V and 5 bases at J, with 11 bases between. The CDR3 protein is CASSLVTSSETQYF. CDR3 DNA: TGTGCCAGCAGCTTAGTAACTAGTTCGGAGACCCAGTACTTC.

The chain combines TRBV4-3 with TRBJ2-2; the D gene is possibly TRBD1 (6 bases). Germline V lookup: CDR1 LGHNA, CDR2 YSLEER. CDR3 size: 15 residues. V lost 4 bases and J 4 bases, leaving 13 bases between the germline ends. CDR3 nucleotides: TGCGCCAGCAGCCCAAGAACAGGGACCACCGGGGAGCTGTTTTTT. Its translation: CASSPRTGTTGELFF.

This clone was observed a single time. The rearrangement uses TRBV9 and TRBJ2-7; D possibly corresponds to TRBD1 (5 bases). In germline, CDR1 is SGDLS, CDR2 YYNGEE. V lost 8 bases to trimming and J lost 0 bases, with 9 bases between them. The CDR3 is 12 residues long. CDR3 bases: TGTGCCAGGGACACGTACTCCTACGAGCAGTACTTC. It codes for CARDTYSYEQYF.

This rearrangement joins TRBV29-1 to TRBJ2-3; D gene uncertain. Trimming stripped 6 bases from V and 11 bases from J, with 21 bases between. Germline CDR1 is SQVTM and CDR2 is ANQGSEA. The CDR3 spans 13 residues. The CDR3 DNA sequence: TGCAGCGTAGGTAGTGGAGCAGCCGGTAGGCAGTATTTT. This gives the protein CSVGSGAAGRQYF.

V gene TRBV6-5 combines with J gene TRBJ1-6; the D is unclear. This CDR3 contains 13 residues. CDR1 MNHEY and CDR2 SVGAGI come from the germline V gene. The germline V and J ends were trimmed by 6 bases and 8 bases, with 11 bases remaining between them. CDR3 DNA sequence: TGTGCCAGCAGCCAAACCGGGGATTCACCCCTCCACTTT. Translating it yields CASSQTGDSPLHF.

The rearrangement uses TRBV30 and TRBJ2-7; D is unresolved. CDR3 length: 13 residues. Germline V gives CDR1 GTSNPN, CDR2 SVGIG (reference sequence). Trimming removed 4 bases at V and 4 bases at J, with 14 bases between. CDR3 coding DNA: TGTGCCTGGAACCAGGTGGTTTTGTACGAGCAGTACTTC. Residues: CAWNQVVLYEQYF. The entire variable domain, with the rest obtained from reference TRBV30 and TRBJ2-7, is as follows: SQTIHQWPATLVQPVGSPLSLECTVEGTSNPNLYWYRQAAGRGLQLLFYSVGIGQISSEVPQNLSASRPQDRQFILSSKKLLLSDSGFYLCAWNQVVLYEQYFGPGTRLTVT.

This chain uses TRBV6-6 with TRBJ2-7, with 12 bases lining up with TRBD1. Germline assignment: CDR1 MNHNY and CDR2 SVGAGI (reference sequence). Trimming at V came to 5 bases and at J to 4 bases, leaving 9 bases not matched to a gene. This CDR3 is built from 16 residues. The CDR3: CASSTGTGGANYEQYF. The CDR3 nucleotides read TGTGCCAGCAGTACCGGGACAGGGGGCGCAAATTACGAGCAGTACTTC.

Regarding this clone: This specimen includes other DNA sequences encoding the same CDR3. The V call is TRBV18, the J call TRBJ1-6, with a tentative D call TRBD1 (6 bases). V lost 8 bases and J 13 bases, leaving 18 bases between the germline ends. Germline CDR1 is KGHSH and CDR2 is LQKENI. CDR3 length equals 13 residues. CDR3: CASAQGRESPLHF. CDR3 coding DNA: TGTGCCAGCGCTCAGGGGAGAGAATCCCCCCTCCACTTT.

This chain joins TRBV5-1 and TRBJ1-5; D is unclear. The germline V gene has CDR1 SGHRS and CDR2 YFSETQ. Trimming took off 5 bases at V and 5 bases at J, with 20 bases between the two ends. The CDR3 spans 16 residues. CDR3: CASRGWRVKGHQPQHF. CDR3 sequence (DNA): TGCGCCAGCAGGGGGTGGAGGGTAAAGGGTCATCAGCCCCAGCATTTT.

Concerning this clone itself: Other DNA sequences of this sample code for an identical CDR3. The rearrangement links TRBV10-3 to TRBJ2-3, with D hard to call. This CDR3 has 13 residues. Germline lookup yields CDR1 ENHRY and CDR2 SYGVKD. Deletions cut 0 bases from V and 2 bases from J, with 3 bases between. Here the CDR3 reads CAISESLTDTQYF. The CDR3 bases are TGTGCCATCAGTGAGTCACTCACAGATACGCAGTATTTT.

The V gene is TRBV13, the J gene TRBJ2-7, with D maybe TRBD1 (5 bases). The CDR3 totals 14 residues. V shed 5 bases and J shed 0 bases, with 11 bases lying between them. Germline loops: CDR1 PRHDT, CDR2 FYEKMQ (reference sequence). CDR3 bases: TGTGCCAGCAGCCCCTTAGGGGACTCCTACGAGCAGTACTTC. This gives the protein CASSPLGDSYEQYF. Using reference TRBV13 and TRBJ2-7 for the parts outside the CDR3, the full variable domain is AAGVIQSPRHLIKEKRETATLKCYPIPRHDTVYWYQQGPGQDPQFLISFYEKMQSDKGSIPDRFSAQQFSDYHSELNMSSLELGDSALYFCASSPLGDSYEQYFGPGTRLTVT.

The V and J genes are TRBV7-2 and TRBJ1-5; D call uncertain. Between the trimmed V and J ends, which lost 0 bases and 3 bases, there was a span of 3 bases. From germline, CDR1 is SGHTA and CDR2 FQGNSA. The CDR3 totals 13 residues. CDR3 DNA: TGTGCCAGCAGCTTAGCCCTCAATCAGCCCCAGCATTTT. This gives the protein CASSLALNQPQHF.

In nucleotides, the CDR3 is TGTGCCAGCAGCGAATCTAAGACTAGCGGGAGTGCCGAGACCCAGTACTTC. Protein: CASSESKTSGSAETQYF. The V gene is TRBV11-3, the J gene TRBJ2-5, with 12 bases aligning to TRBD2. CDR1 and CDR2 from the germline V gene are SGHNT and YENEEA. The J segment lost 5 bases and the V segment lost 5 bases, leaving 12 bases of the junction unmatched. The CDR3 consists of 17 residues. Variable domain in full (rest from reference TRBV11-3 and TRBJ2-5): EAGVVQSPRYKIIEKKQPVAFWCNPISGHNTLYWYLQNLGQGPELLIRYENEEAVDDSQLPKDRFSAERLKGVDSTLKIQPAELGDSAVYLCASSESKTSGSAETQYFGPGTRLLVL.

This rearrangement joins TRBV10-3 to TRBJ2-2; no clear D. Trimming cost V 4 bases and J 7 bases, with 10 bases left between them. The CDR3 contains 13 residues. Looked up from germline, CDR1 is ENHRY and CDR2 is SYGVKD. The CDR3 DNA reads TGTGCCATCAGTGTTCGGCGGAGCGGGGAGCTGTTTTTT. Translated: CAISVRRSGELFF.

The chain joins TRBV19 to TRBJ2-7; the D gene is possibly TRBD2 (5 bases). The CDR3 has 14 amino acids. Germline V lookup: CDR1 LNHDA, CDR2 SQIVND (reference sequence). V was shortened by 4 bases and J by 3 bases, with 13 bases between the two germline ends. The CDR3 loop is CASSNGVGLYEQYF. As DNA, the CDR3 is TGTGCCAGTAGTAACGGGGTTGGCCTCTACGAGCAGTACTTC.

This sequence joins TRBV6-5 and TRBJ1-5; the D gene is possibly TRBD1 (6 bases). The CDR3 totals 14 residues. In germline, CDR1 is MNHEY, CDR2 SVGAGI. Trimming shortened V by 4 bases and J by 7 bases, and 14 bases separated the two germline ends. For the CDR3, the DNA is TGTGCCAGCAGTTTCCTGCAGGGGTGGCAGCCCCAGCATTTT. Translating it yields CASSFLQGWQPQHF.

V and J are TRBV19 and TRBJ1-1; 7 bases are shared with TRBD1. Germline CDR1 LNHDA, CDR2 SQIVND (reference sequence). Losses at the gene ends were 6 bases for V and 2 bases for J; bases not matched to a gene: 6. The CDR3 contains 14 residues. The CDR3 region has the DNA TGTGCCAGTAGCCCGGGACAGTTTAACACTGAAGCTTTCTTT. As protein: CASSPGQFNTEAFF. The variable domain in full, completed from reference TRBV19 and TRBJ1-1, reads DGGITQSPKYLFRKEGQNVTLSCEQNLNHDAMYWYRQDPGQGLRLIYYSQIVNDFQKGDIAEGYSVSREKKESFPLTVTSAQKNPTAFYLCASSPGQFNTEAFFGQGTRLTVV.

This chain uses TRBV5-6 with TRBJ1-1, with D hard to call. The CDR3 length is 15 residues. CDR1 is SGHDT and CDR2 is YYEEEE in the germline V gene. The V and J ends lost 5 bases and 1 base respectively, with 15 bases between them. CDR3 amino acids: CASSPPFDSNTEAFF. For the CDR3, the DNA is TGTGCCAGCAGTCCTCCCTTTGACTCGAACACTGAAGCTTTCTTT.

The chain is built from TRBV6-6 and TRBJ2-3; tentative D call: TRBD2 (6 bases). Per germline, CDR1 MNHNY and CDR2 SVGAGI (reference sequence). V lost 5 bases and J 2 bases, leaving 11 bases between the germline ends. The CDR3 length is 14 residues. DNA of the CDR3: TGTGCCAGCAGTCTCCGACTAGACACAGATACGCAGTATTTT. This encodes CASSLRLDTDTQYF.

The genes are TRBV5-1 and TRBJ2-7; 7 positions agree with TRBD1. Per germline, CDR1 SGHRS and CDR2 YFSETQ. J gave up 2 bases and V 5 bases, and 7 bases lay outside the gene matches. The CDR3 length is 14 residues. In nucleotides, the CDR3 is TGCGCCAGCAGGACCACAGGGGATCCCTACGAGCAGTACTTC. Encoded protein: CASRTTGDPYEQYF. The full variable domain, with the rest looked up from reference TRBV5-1 and TRBJ2-7, is KAGVTQTPRYLIKTRGQQVTLSCSPISGHRSVSWYQQTPGQGLQFLFEYFSETQRNKGNFPGRFSGRQFSNSRSEMNVSTLELGDSALYLCASRTTGDPYEQYFGPGTRLTVT.

CDR3 region: CAWGQGYNQPQHF. CDR3 sequence (DNA): TGTGCCTGGGGACAGGGATACAATCAGCCCCAGCATTTT. The rearrangement links TRBV30 to TRBJ1-5, with TRBD1 matching 8 bases. The V gene's germline CDR1 is GTSNPN and CDR2 SVGIG (reference sequence). This CDR3 region has 13 residues. V lost 5 bases, J lost 3 bases, and 3 bases stayed unmatched.

This chain uses TRBV11-3 with TRBJ2-1; 7 nucleotides agree with TRBD2. The germline V gene encodes CDR1 SGHNT and CDR2 YENEEA. V was pared by 2 bases and J by 4 bases, with 2 bases of the junction left unmatched. This CDR3 has 14 amino acids. DNA of the CDR3: TGTGCCAGCAGCTTACTAGCGGCATACAATGAGCAGTTCTTC. Translating gives CASSLLAAYNEQFF.

V is TRBV9 and J is TRBJ2-7; 11 nucleotides align to TRBD2. V was clipped by 3 bases and J by 0 bases; unmatched bases: 2. The germline gives CDR1 SGDLS, CDR2 YYNGEE. This CDR3 has 15 amino acids. CDR3 in amino acids: CASSEGLADSYEQYF. The CDR3 DNA follows: TGTGCCAGCAGCGAGGGACTAGCGGACTCCTACGAGCAGTACTTC.